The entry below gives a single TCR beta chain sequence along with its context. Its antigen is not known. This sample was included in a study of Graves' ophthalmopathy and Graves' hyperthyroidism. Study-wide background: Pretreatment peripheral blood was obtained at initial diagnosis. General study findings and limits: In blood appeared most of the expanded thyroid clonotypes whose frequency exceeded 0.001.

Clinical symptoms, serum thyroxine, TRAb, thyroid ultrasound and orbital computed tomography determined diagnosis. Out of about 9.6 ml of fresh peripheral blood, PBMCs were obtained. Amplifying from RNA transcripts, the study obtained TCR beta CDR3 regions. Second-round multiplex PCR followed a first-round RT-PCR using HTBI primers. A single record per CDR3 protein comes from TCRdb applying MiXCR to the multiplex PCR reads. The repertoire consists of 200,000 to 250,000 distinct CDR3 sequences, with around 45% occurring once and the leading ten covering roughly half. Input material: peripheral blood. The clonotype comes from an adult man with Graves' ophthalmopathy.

The CDR3 bases are TGTGCCAGCAGTTCCACTAGCGGGAGGAATTACAATCAGCCCCAGCATTTT. This sequence encodes CASSSTSGRNYNQPQHF. The chain couples TRBV7-6 to TRBJ1-5, with D unresolved. There are 17 residues in the CDR3. Germline V gives CDR1 SGHVS, CDR2 FNYEAQ. Trimming took 6 bases from V and 3 from J, leaving 21 bases between them.